The 17 T cell receptor beta chains reported below all come from one sample, sequenced in a study of cytomegalovirus exposure and HLA in healthy donors. 60 Vbeta and 13 Jbeta primers were used in PCR. The table came from immunoSEQ multiplex PCR; TCRdb's copy has only in-frame clones and leaves some out. The data contain 85,000 to 110,000 clones, roughly three quarters of them singletons. The sequenced sample consisted of PBMCs. The receptors shown here come from a woman aged 18-29 years in good health and CMV-seropositive.

This chain uses TRBV6-5 with TRBJ1-6; D is uncertain. Germline V gives CDR1 MNHEY, CDR2 SVGAGI. This CDR3 has 14 residues. Deletions cut 8 bases from V and 7 bases from J, with 15 bases between. CDR3 coding DNA: TGTGCCAGCCAATTAAATGCGGTCAATTCACCCCTCCACTTT. Protein sequence: CASQLNAVNSPLHF.

The CDR3 DNA sequence: TGTGCCAGCAGTTCCTCCCGCCCTTACGGGACAAAGCCGTACTTC. It specifies CASSSSRPYGTKPYF. V usage is TRBV27 and J usage is TRBJ2-7; D is possibly TRBD1 (6 bases). CDR3 length equals 15 residues. With 4 bases removed from V and 12 bases from J, the gap between germline ends came to 25 bases. CDR1 MNHEY and CDR2 SMNVEV come from the germline V gene (reference sequence).

This chain links TRBV5-1 with TRBJ1-6, with D possibly TRBD1 on 5 matching bases. V lost 2 bases and J 8 bases, leaving 11 bases between the germline ends. The CDR3 has 14 residues. In germline, CDR1 is SGHRS, CDR2 YFSETQ. CDR3 residues: CASSLGAEYSPLHF. CDR3 nucleotides: TGCGCCAGCAGCTTAGGGGCAGAGTATTCACCCCTCCACTTT.

The chain uses TRBV6-1 and TRBJ1-2; D is ambiguous. Germline CDR1 MNHNS, CDR2 SASEGT. There are 13 residues in the CDR3. Trimming stripped 5 bases from V and 4 bases from J, with 11 bases between. The CDR3 region has the DNA TGTGCCAGCAGTATACAGAGTGCCTATGGCTACACCTTC. This sequence encodes CASSIQSAYGYTF.

The genes are TRBV27 and TRBJ2-7; D is unclear. The CDR3 sequence is 14 residues long. V dropped 0 bases and J dropped 2 bases, with 8 bases sitting between them. CDR1 is MNHEY, CDR2 SMNVEV, per germline (reference sequence). The CDR3 bases are TGTGCCAGCAGTTTATCACCGGTCCCCTACGAGCAGTACTTC. Protein product: CASSLSPVPYEQYF.

The chain employs TRBV6-5 and TRBJ2-7; 7 bases are a match to TRBD1. The CDR3 extends over 13 amino acids. The V gene's germline CDR1 is MNHEY and CDR2 SVGAGI. Trimming took 5 bases from V and 2 from J; bases not matched to a gene: 3. The CDR3 here is CASSLGTAYEQYF. The CDR3 DNA reads as TGTGCCAGCAGTCTTGGGACAGCCTACGAGCAGTACTTC.

The chain links TRBV30 to TRBJ2-7, with 8 bases fitting TRBD1. Germline CDR1 is GTSNPN and CDR2 is SVGIG (reference sequence). This CDR3 is built from 15 residues. Germline trimming cut 2 bases from V and 2 bases from J; bases unmatched to any gene: 8. CDR3 DNA sequence: TGTGCCTGGAGTCCCACAGGGGGGCAAACCTACGAGCAGTACTTC. It is translated as CAWSPTGGQTYEQYF.

This clone showed up just once. V is TRBV6-5 and J is TRBJ2-7; D gene unclear. This CDR3 spans 15 amino acids. V was pared by 0 bases and J by 0 bases, with 9 bases between. The germline V gene encodes CDR1 MNHEY and CDR2 SVGAGI. The CDR3 DNA is TGTGCCAGCAGTTACTCGAGTGCCTACTCCTACGAGCAGTACTTC. As protein: CASSYSSAYSYEQYF.

The J gene is TRBJ1-1, the V gene TRBV27; maybe TRBD1 (5 bases). Trimming stripped 5 bases from V and 5 bases from J, with 15 bases between. The CDR3 is 14 amino acids. Per the germline V gene, CDR1 is MNHEY and CDR2 is SMNVEV (reference sequence). The CDR3 bases are TGTGCCAGCAGTCGAGCGGGACTCGGGACTGAAGCTTTCTTT. Translated, it gives CASSRAGLGTEAFF.

The chain employs TRBV6-5 and TRBJ2-1; TRBD2 is a possible D gene (6 bases). The germline V gene has CDR1 MNHEY and CDR2 SVGAGI. The V end lost 7 bases, the J end lost 4 bases, and 17 bases lay between the germline ends. This CDR3 is built from 15 residues. The CDR3 protein is CASNRGLPPYNEQFF. The DNA of the CDR3 is TGTGCCAGCAACCGGGGACTTCCCCCTTACAATGAGCAGTTCTTC.

The chain joins TRBV7-3 to TRBJ2-7, with a tentative D call TRBD1 (6 bases). Germline V gene data show CDR1 as SGHTA and CDR2 as FQGTGA. The CDR3 consists of 13 residues. The V and J ends lost 3 bases and 6 bases respectively, with 12 bases between them. The CDR3 bases are TGTGCCAGCAGCTTCTTACAGGGATCCGAGCAGTACTTC. It yields the protein CASSFLQGSEQYF.

The V call is TRBV5-4, the J call TRBJ2-1; TRBD2 matches 8 bases. The germline CDR1 and CDR2 sequences are SGHNT and YYREEE (reference sequence). V lost 4 bases to trimming and J lost 0 bases; unmatched junction nucleotides: 12. There are 18 residues in the CDR3. The CDR3 loop reads CASSPRSGGPPSYNEQFF. Written as DNA, the CDR3 is TGTGCCAGCAGCCCGAGGAGCGGGGGCCCCCCCTCCTACAATGAGCAGTTCTTC.

This rearrangement joins TRBV29-1 to TRBJ2-5, with 8 bases aligning to TRBD2. V trimming: 7 bases; J trimming: 4 bases; junction bases outside the gene matches: 8. Germline CDR1 and CDR2: SQVTM and ANQGSEA. This CDR3 is built from 13 residues. The CDR3, as DNA: TGCAGCGCCCCACGGGAGGGGAGAGAGACCCAGTACTTC. It yields the protein CSAPREGRETQYF.

This clone was detected a few times. This rearrangement joins TRBV5-6 to TRBJ2-3, with a possible D match to TRBD2 (6 bases). V lost 4 bases and J lost 3, with 15 bases in between. CDR1 is SGHDT, CDR2 YYEEEE, per germline. The CDR3 is made up of 15 amino acids. The CDR3 reads CASSEQGGVTDTQYF. The DNA for the CDR3 is TGTGCCAGCAGCGAGCAGGGAGGAGTAACAGATACGCAGTATTTT.

This clone appeared a few times. This chain uses TRBV6-1 with TRBJ2-2; D perhaps matches TRBD2 (5 bases). CDR3 length: 14 amino acids. V was shortened by 8 bases and J by 0 bases, with 10 bases between the two germline ends. Germline-derived CDR1 and CDR2 are MNHNS and SASEGT. The CDR3, as DNA: TGTGCCAGCTCGAGGGAACCGAACACCGGGGAGCTGTTTTTT. It encodes CASSREPNTGELFF.

J is TRBJ2-3 and V is TRBV9, with 9 bases identical to TRBD2. The CDR3 runs 17 residues. Germline V gene data show CDR1 as SGDLS and CDR2 as YYNGEE. V lost 0 bases, J lost 5 bases, and 10 bases stayed unmatched. For the CDR3, the DNA is TGTGCCAGCAGCGTAGGCGCAACTAGCGGGTATCAAGATACGCAGTATTTT. It translates to CASSVGATSGYQDTQYF.

The chain carries TRBV2 and TRBJ2-3, with a tentative D call TRBD2 (5 bases). CDR1 and CDR2 from the germline V gene are SNHLY and FYNNEI. Trimming shortened V by 8 bases and J by 2 bases, and 17 bases separated the two germline ends. The CDR3 runs to 15 residues. CDR3 in amino acids: CASSYGDLYTDTQYF. CDR3 nucleotide sequence: TGTGCCAGCTCCTACGGGGATCTGTACACAGATACGCAGTATTTT.